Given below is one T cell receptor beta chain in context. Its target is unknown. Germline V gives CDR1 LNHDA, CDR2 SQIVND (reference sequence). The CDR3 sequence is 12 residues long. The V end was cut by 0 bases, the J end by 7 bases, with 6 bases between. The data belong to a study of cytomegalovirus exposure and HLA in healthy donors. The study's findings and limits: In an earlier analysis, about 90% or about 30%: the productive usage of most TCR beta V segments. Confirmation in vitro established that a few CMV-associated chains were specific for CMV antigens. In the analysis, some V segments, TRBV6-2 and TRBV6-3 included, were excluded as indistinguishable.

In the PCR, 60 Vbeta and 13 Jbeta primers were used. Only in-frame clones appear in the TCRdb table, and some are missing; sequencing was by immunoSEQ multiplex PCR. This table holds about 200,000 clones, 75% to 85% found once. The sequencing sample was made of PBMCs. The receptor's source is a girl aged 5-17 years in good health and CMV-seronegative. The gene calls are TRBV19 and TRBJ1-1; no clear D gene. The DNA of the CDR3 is TGTGCCAGTAGTATAGACCGTTTTGAAGCTTTCTTT. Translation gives CASSIDRFEAFF.